This is a list of T cell receptor beta chains from one sample in a study of blood T cell repertoires in COVID-19. The repertoire was sequenced with immunoSEQ multiplex PCR; TCRdb's copy has only in-frame clones and lacks some. The sample consists of roughly 140,000 clones, 84% of them appearing once. The source material was PBMCs or T cells enriched from blood (not recorded which). Receptor source: a woman between 50 and 59 years old who had been exposed to COVID-19. The CDR3 runs from the conserved cysteine through the conserved F or W.

len: 14
v_gene: TRBV14
CDR3aa: CASSQVQGRGTQYF

len: 14
v_gene: TRBV6-5
CDR3aa: CATWTGDGGEKLFF

len: 14
v_gene: TRBV25-1
CDR3aa: CASSEWGQPEKLFF

len: 16
v_gene: TRBV6-5
CDR3aa: CASSYFQGVGANVLTF

len: 15
v_gene: TRBV5-5
CDR3aa: CASSLASWANEKLFF

len: 14
v_gene: TRBV29-1
CDR3aa: CSVELPGVQETQYF

len: 15
v_gene: TRBV18
CDR3aa: CASSRGGRVGNTIYF

len: 17
v_gene: TRBV11-2
CDR3aa: CASSFSRLAGDTDTQYF

len: 14
v_gene: TRBV19
CDR3aa: CASSIEYGNQPQHF

len: 16
v_gene: TRBV28
CDR3aa: CASSFLRRRLPNTQYF

len: 14
v_gene: TRBV7-6
CDR3aa: CASSPGTGSDTQYF

len: 16
v_gene: TRBV9
CDR3aa: CASSPPTRTGYNEQFF

len: 14
v_gene: TRBV7-2
CDR3aa: CASSPRGAISSIYF

len: 13
v_gene: TRBV2
CDR3aa: CASSEMQSYGYTF

len: 14
v_gene: TRBV11-3
CDR3aa: CASSHRGENTEAFF

len: 16
v_gene: TRBV5-4
CDR3aa: CASSRKSPTPEDGYTF

len: 15
v_gene: TRBV11-2
CDR3aa: CASSFERGDFNEQFF

len: 17
v_gene: TRBV6-9
CDR3aa: CASSYGTGVEGNQPQHF

len: 13
v_gene: TRBV5-1
CDR3aa: CASSLDGLYGYTF

len: 14
v_gene: TRBV7-3
CDR3aa: CASSLGGGRNEQYF

len: 15
v_gene: TRBV20-1
CDR3aa: CSASPAGAENSPLHF

len: 13
v_gene: TRBV11-2
CDR3aa: CASSLGRNSPLHF

len: 13
v_gene: TRBV6-1
CDR3aa: CASSEGGSLNQYF

len: 15
v_gene: TRBV3-1/TRBV3-2
CDR3aa: CASSQGGVLRNEQFF

len: 14
v_gene: TRBV7-3
CDR3aa: CASSLGRNNSPLHF

len: 15
v_gene: TRBV5-1
CDR3aa: CASRRYFQGSYEQYF

len: 15
v_gene: TRBV7-9
CDR3aa: CASSLLSSLQNIQYF

len: 12
v_gene: TRBV11-2
CDR3aa: CASSYRGYEQYF

len: 15
v_gene: TRBV6-6
CDR3aa: CASSYQGQTNSPLHF

len: 18
v_gene: TRBV7-9
CDR3aa: CASSLDLDSGQRVNEQFF

len: 17
v_gene: TRBV7-9
CDR3aa: CASSYATGTGGNQPQHF

len: 15
v_gene: TRBV27
CDR3aa: CASKDRGGFGGELFF

len: 14
v_gene: TRBV6-5
CDR3aa: CASSYSPGNYGYTF

len: 17
v_gene: TRBV2
CDR3aa: CASSEWGQGPSNQPQHF

len: 14
v_gene: TRBV9
CDR3aa: CASSDRDRGEKLFF

len: 13
v_gene: TRBV19
CDR3aa: CASSSLAEETQYF

len: 15
v_gene: TRBV15
CDR3aa: CATSRSGDGRQPQHF

len: 15
v_gene: TRBV6-5
CDR3aa: CASTQGQSMNQPQHF

len: 17
v_gene: TRBV4-1
CDR3aa: CASSQDRAGAPTDTQYF

len: 14
v_gene: TRBV7-2
CDR3aa: CASSLRTSRETQYF

len: 14
v_gene: TRBV30
CDR3aa: CAWSVGQGNEKLFF

len: 15
v_gene: TRBV5-1
CDR3aa: CASSLSGGGGTEAFF

len: 13
v_gene: TRBV10-3
CDR3aa: CAISESMASEAFF

len: 16
v_gene: TRBV11-2
CDR3aa: CASSLAAGVQDLTLHF

len: 13
v_gene: TRBV6-2/TRBV6-3
CDR3aa: CASSYRGRTEAFF

len: 17
v_gene: TRBV5-1
CDR3aa: CASSLITSVTNTGELFF

len: 13
v_gene: TRBV15
CDR3aa: CATSRLSAREAFF

len: 15
v_gene: TRBV19
CDR3aa: CASSILGAPTDTQYF

len: 12
v_gene: TRBV7-2
CDR3aa: CASSFGPRELFF

len: 12
v_gene: TRBV6-5
CDR3aa: CASRSDFYGYTF

len: 15
v_gene: TRBV14
CDR3aa: CASSQAQGTGTEAFF

len: 18
v_gene: TRBV7-2
CDR3aa: CASSLEGAGTGGLNTQYF

len: 16
v_gene: TRBV2
CDR3aa: CASSGQVQGSNQPQHF

len: 19
v_gene: TRBV9
CDR3aa: CASSVALAGGIGGYNEQFF

len: 14
v_gene: TRBV6-1
CDR3aa: CASSEAWGDQPQHF

len: 16
v_gene: TRBV7-9
CDR3aa: CASSPIPGLIGETQYF

len: 15
v_gene: TRBV7-9
CDR3aa: CASSSRGAVQETQYF

len: 16
v_gene: TRBV9
CDR3aa: CASSATSGGGKETQYF

len: 12
v_gene: TRBV30
CDR3aa: CAWSEGVGGYTF